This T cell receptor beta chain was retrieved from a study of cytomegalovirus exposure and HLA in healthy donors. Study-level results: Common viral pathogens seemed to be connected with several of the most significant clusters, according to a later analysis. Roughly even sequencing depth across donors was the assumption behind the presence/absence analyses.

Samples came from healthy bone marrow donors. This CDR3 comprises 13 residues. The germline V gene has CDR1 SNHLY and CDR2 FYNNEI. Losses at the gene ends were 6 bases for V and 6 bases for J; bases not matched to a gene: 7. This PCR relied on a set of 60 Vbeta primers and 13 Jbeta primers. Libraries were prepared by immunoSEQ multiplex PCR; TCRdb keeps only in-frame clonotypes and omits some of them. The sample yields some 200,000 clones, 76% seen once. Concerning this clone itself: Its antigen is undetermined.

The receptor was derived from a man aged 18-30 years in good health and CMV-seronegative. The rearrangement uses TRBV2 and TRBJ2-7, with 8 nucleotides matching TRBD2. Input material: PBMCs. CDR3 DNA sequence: TGTGCCAGCAGGGCGGGGACTAGTTCCGAGCAGTACTTC. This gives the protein CASRAGTSSEQYF.